This T cell receptor (beta chain) was identified in a study of shared clonotypes between healthy human individuals. This clone was detected only once. A deep-level run was used for the assay. Sequenced by immunoSEQ multiplex PCR; TCRdb stores in-frame clones only, minus some. The sample yields around 1.5 million clones, 95% to 99% seen once. The CDR3 extends over 16 amino acids. J lost 3 bases, V lost 6 bases, and 6 bases had no gene match. The germline V gene has CDR1 LNHDA and CDR2 SQIVND (reference sequence). The source of this sequence is a man younger than 45 in good health. The sequenced material came from naive CD4+ T cells sorted from blood. The subset: CD45RA+ positively selected. This chain uses TRBV19 with TRBJ2-2, with 11 bases aligning to TRBD2. The CDR3 region is CASRASGRTYTGELFF. The CDR3 nucleotides are TGTGCCAGTAGGGCTAGCGGGAGGACCTACACCGGGGAGCTGTTTTTT.